This is a list of T cell receptor beta chains from one sample in a study of OX40 agonist ivuxolimab in advanced cancers. TCRdb's copy holds only in-frame clones and misses some; the assay was immunoSEQ multiplex PCR. Here the sample spans 20,000 to 25,000 clones, about four fifths being singletons. Sequences were derived from CD4+ or CD8+ T cells sorted from blood, sampled in a trial of the OX40 agonist ivuxolimab. The receptors were sampled from an adult with an advanced solid tumor such as melanoma, head and neck, liver or kidney cancer. The CDR3 runs from the conserved cysteine through the conserved F or W.

V	CDR3
TRBV30	CAWSLQETQYF
TRBV9	CASSAGGGTDTQYF
TRBV29-1	CSVELPSGGIF
TRBV11-2	CASSPGTVGVIEAFF
TRBV19	CASSTTGNYGYTF
TRBV4-3	CASSQVGLAGVGGNEQFF
TRBV2	CASSEALTTTRGLFF
TRBV2	CASTGTDLGEQYF
TRBV10-3	CAISARRTSDYTDTQYF
TRBV30	CAWSYKFYEQYF
TRBV5-1	CASSSGTGADTQYF
TRBV7-6	CASSLGQGRNTIYF
TRBV9	CASSVGLAGGPKTQYF
TRBV12-5	CASGLGLSGANVLTF
TRBV11-3	CASSLGLAGQNEQFF
TRBV2	CASIGTENTGELFF
TRBV19	CASSMPGQGFWTEAFF
TRBV2	CASTKGDRGSNQPQHF
TRBV18	CASSPESGANVLTF
TRBV5-6	CASSLRLNTEAFF
TRBV9	CASSPQSDRFYGYTF
TRBV5-1	CASSLRQAGAGTDTQYF
TRBV2	CASSPWEGGQPQHF
TRBV9	CASSVGEGVGETQYF
TRBV10-3	CAISGVGQPYEQYF
TRBV14	CASSQATAGIYNEQFF
TRBV9	CASSPAPDGELFF
TRBV19	CASTRGSGGTGELFF
TRBV15	CATSRERGGTSLPDTQYF
TRBV7-2	CASSLAGGTVSPRTDTQYF
TRBV6-5	CASTGTAYGYTF
TRBV9	CASSVLGQPLPTYNEQFF
TRBV6-4	CASSQLAGATDTQYF
TRBV7-9	CASSGQGGNQPQHF
TRBV25-1	CATTRGGSYNEQFF
TRBV19	CASSITGPLYEQYF